The clone carrying this T cell receptor (beta chain) showed up many times. Its antigen is still unknown. These data belong to a study of T cells in Graves' hyperthyroidism and ophthalmopathy. Unmatched junction bases numbered 8, after V lost 5 bases and J lost 5 bases. Germline-derived CDR1 and CDR2 are DFQATT and SNEGSKA (reference sequence). CDR3 length equals 14 residues. Diagnoses were made from clinical symptoms, serum measures (thyroxine and TRAb), thyroid ultrasound and orbital computed tomography. General observations from the study: Ophthalmopathy stood apart from stable hyperthyroidism in a 13 V-J model.

Researchers took RNA transcripts and amplified the TCR beta CDR3 regions from them. An initial round of RT-PCR targeting the TCR CDR3 relied on the HTBI primer set. Via MiXCR, TCRdb re-called the multiplex PCR reads, giving one row per CDR3 protein. The top ten hold 11% of the sample, which has about 520,000 distinct CDR3 sequences, less than 25% seen once. The source is a woman aged 30 to 39 with Graves' ophthalmopathy. Sequences were obtained from blood. This sequence joins TRBV20-1 and TRBJ2-5; 10 bases fit TRBD1. DNA of the CDR3: TGCAGTGCTGCTCAGACAGGGGGCTGGGAGACCCAGTACTTC. This sequence encodes CSAAQTGGWETQYF.